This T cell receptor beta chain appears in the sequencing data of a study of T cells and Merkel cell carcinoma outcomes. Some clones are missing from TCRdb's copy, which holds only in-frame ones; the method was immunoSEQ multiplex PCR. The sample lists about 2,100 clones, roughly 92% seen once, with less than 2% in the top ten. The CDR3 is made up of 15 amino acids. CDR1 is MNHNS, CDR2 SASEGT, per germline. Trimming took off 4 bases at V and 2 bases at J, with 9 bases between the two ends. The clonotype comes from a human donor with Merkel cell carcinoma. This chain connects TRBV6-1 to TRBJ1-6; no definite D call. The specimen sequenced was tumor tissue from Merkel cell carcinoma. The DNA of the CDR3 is TGTGCCAGCAGTGTAACGGGTGCCTATAATTCACCCCTCCACTTT. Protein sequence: CASSVTGAYNSPLHF.